The present entry profiles one T cell receptor (beta chain) with its context. Antigen: not known. Primers used in a second PCR of about 7 to 11 cycles were a sample-barcoded 5' primer and a J-beta primer mix. TCRdb reprocessed the 5' RACE reads with MiXCR, giving one entry per CDR3 protein. The table shows about 1.8 million distinct CDR3 sequences, with roughly 49% occurring only once. This entry is derived from a study of blood T cells in healthy people across ages. Study-wide results and caveats: Higher diversity, along with more naive CD4+ cells, distinguished long-lived donors from aged donors.

This CDR3 is 16 amino acids long. Germline loops: CDR1 KGHSH, CDR2 LQKENI. V lost 2 bases and J 5 bases, leaving 16 bases between the germline ends. Specimen: blood. The receptor comes from a woman aged 40 to 55 in good health. V usage is TRBV18 and J usage is TRBJ2-1; D gene ambiguous. In nucleotides, the CDR3 is TGTGCCAGCTCACCAAGTGGACCCGGACGTCACAATGAGCAGTTCTTC. This sequence encodes CASSPSGPGRHNEQFF.